The 17 T cell receptor beta chains below come from one sample, sequenced in a study of Tregs in tolerant kidney transplant recipients. Profiled with immunoSEQ multiplex PCR; TCRdb holds only in-frame clones, not every one. The repertoire holds a few thousand clones, less than 50% seen once, with about 7.4% in the top ten. The antigens for these receptors are not known. Sequencing was performed on Tregs from blood cultured with allogeneic cells. The receptor source for this set is a human donor in good health.

This clone was picked up a small number of times. The chain recombines TRBV7-2 with TRBJ2-1; 10 nucleotides agree with TRBD2. The ends lost 3 bases at V and 7 bases at J; junction bases unmatched: 15. Germline CDR1 reads SGHTA; CDR2 reads FQGNSA. The CDR3 has 18 residues. This CDR3 is CASSFGLAGVVIQNEQFF. The DNA of the CDR3 is TGTGCCAGCAGCTTCGGTCTAGCGGGAGTGGTCATACAGAATGAGCAGTTCTTC.

This clone occurred a few times. The chain combines TRBV19 with TRBJ2-3; D possibly corresponds to TRBD2 (6 bases). Germline values: CDR1 LNHDA, CDR2 SQIVND (reference sequence). This CDR3 comprises 15 residues. Trimming cost V 3 bases and J 10 bases, with 20 bases left between them. The CDR3 region has the DNA TGTGCCAGTAGTATCACCGGGACTCCTAGAGCAGCGCAGTATTTT. As protein: CASSITGTPRAAQYF.

The chain uses TRBV19 and TRBJ2-5, with D perhaps matching TRBD2 (5 bases). Germline V gives CDR1 LNHDA, CDR2 SQIVND (reference sequence). CDR3 length equals 13 residues. V was pared by 7 bases and J by 2 bases, with 11 bases between. CDR3 coding DNA: TGTGCCAGTACCCCGGACTTTCAAGAGACCCAGTACTTC. It specifies CASTPDFQETQYF.

A few counts support this clone. The V call is TRBV5-1, the J call TRBJ2-2; no definite D call. Germline CDR1 is SGHRS and CDR2 is YFSETQ. Trimming left V 6 bases short and J 5 bases short, with 17 bases between. The CDR3 spans 15 residues. DNA of the CDR3: TGCGCCAGCAAAGGCGGAACCGAAAGGACCGGGGAGCTGTTTTTT. This sequence encodes CASKGGTERTGELFF.

The CDR3 DNA reads as TGTGCCAGCAGTCCCCGACAGGGGGTTCGAAACACCATATATTTT. It is translated as CASSPRQGVRNTIYF. The V call is TRBV6-5, the J call TRBJ1-3, with 9 bases aligning to TRBD1. CDR3 size: 15 residues. In germline, CDR1 is MNHEY, CDR2 SVGAGI. V lost 5 bases and J lost 5; bases outside the gene matches: 7.

The chain links TRBV19 to TRBJ2-4; D could derive from TRBD1 or TRBD2 (5 bases each). In germline, CDR1 is LNHDA, CDR2 SQIVND (reference sequence). There are 15 residues in the CDR3. The V gene lost 6 bases and the J gene lost 3 bases, with 15 bases spanning the gap. CDR3 loop: CASRNAGRNKNIQYF. CDR3 DNA sequence: TGTGCCAGTAGAAACGCAGGGAGAAACAAAAACATTCAGTACTTC.

This chain links TRBV6-1 with TRBJ1-2; 10 bases fit TRBD1. The CDR3 runs 15 residues. The junction had 8 bases not matched to a gene; V was cut back by 6 bases and J by 4 bases. CDR1 is MNHNS, CDR2 SASEGT, per germline. In nucleotides, the CDR3 is TGTGCCAGCAGACTAGGACAGGGGGGAATCTATGGCTACACCTTC. Protein product: CASRLGQGGIYGYTF.

The J gene is TRBJ1-2, the V gene TRBV5-1, with D unclear. The CDR3 has 13 amino acids. Germline loops: CDR1 SGHRS, CDR2 YFSETQ. V shed 2 bases and J shed 7 bases, with 12 bases lying between them. CDR3: CASSLSDMGGYTF. CDR3 bases: TGCGCCAGCAGCTTATCCGATATGGGTGGCTACACCTTC.

This clone was seen more than once but under ten times. The genes are TRBV19 and TRBJ2-5; 14 bases match TRBD2. The germline gives CDR1 LNHDA, CDR2 SQIVND (reference sequence). The trim removed 3 bases at V and 2 bases at J, leaving 5 bases unmatched. The CDR3 runs to 17 residues. The CDR3 region is CASSIRRTSGGQETQYF. The CDR3 nucleotides read TGTGCCAGTAGTATTCGTAGGACTAGCGGGGGGCAAGAGACCCAGTACTTC.

Sample share makes this clone medium-sized. V and J are TRBV7-3 and TRBJ1-1; the D is unclear. In germline, CDR1 is SGHTA, CDR2 FQGTGA. This CDR3 region has 13 residues. The V end lost 3 bases, the J end lost 5 bases, and 10 bases lay between the germline ends. The CDR3 sequence: CASSLFQNTEAFF. The CDR3 DNA reads as TGTGCCAGCAGCTTGTTCCAGAATACTGAAGCTTTCTTT.

The chain employs TRBV19 and TRBJ2-4; no firm D call. V lost 8 bases and J 6 bases, leaving 14 bases between the germline ends. The CDR3 sequence is 13 residues long. From germline, CDR1 is LNHDA and CDR2 SQIVND (reference sequence). Written as DNA, the CDR3 is TGTGCCAGTGCCGTCCAAAGCCCAAACATTCAGTACTTC. It translates to CASAVQSPNIQYF.

This clone was seen a few times. V is TRBV18 and J is TRBJ1-2, with D maybe TRBD1 (6 bases). Germline loops: CDR1 KGHSH, CDR2 LQKENI. The CDR3 extends over 13 amino acids. The germline V and J ends were trimmed by 5 bases and 5 bases, with 12 bases remaining between them. Here the CDR3 DNA reads TGTGCCAGCTCAGAGCTCGGACAGTATGGCTACACCTTC. Protein sequence: CASSELGQYGYTF.

This chain joins TRBV5-6 and TRBJ2-6, with 11 bases aligning to TRBD2. Germline values: CDR1 SGHDT, CDR2 YYEEEE. The V gene end was trimmed by 2 bases and the J gene end by 4 bases; junction bases not matched to a gene: 8. This CDR3 comprises 18 residues. CDR3 DNA: TGTGCCAGCAGCTTCCTACTAGCGGGAGTATCAGGGGCCAACGTCCTGACTTTC. Protein sequence: CASSFLLAGVSGANVLTF.

V is TRBV18 and J is TRBJ2-1; 10 nucleotides line up with TRBD1. The germline V gene encodes CDR1 KGHSH and CDR2 LQKENI. The CDR3 totals 16 residues. V shed 4 bases, J shed 3 bases, and the junction held 6 bases outside the gene matches. The CDR3 here is CASSQPGQGNYNEQFF. The CDR3 coding sequence is TGTGCCAGCTCACAACCGGGACAGGGGAACTACAATGAGCAGTTCTTC.

J is TRBJ2-7 and V is TRBV6-5; D is unresolved. Germline-derived CDR1 and CDR2 are MNHEY and SVGAGI. The V end lost 0 bases, the J end lost 4 bases, and 13 bases lay between the germline ends. The CDR3 sequence is 15 residues long. CDR3 sequence reads: CASSYSRQSNYEQYF. As DNA, the CDR3 is TGTGCCAGCAGTTACTCCCGCCAGTCAAATTACGAGCAGTACTTC.

There are a few counts of this clone. The CDR3 bases are TGTGCCTCCCTAGCGGGCAGGGCTTCTTATGGCTACACCTTC. Translation: CASLAGRASYGYTF. The chain joins TRBV6-5 to TRBJ1-2, with a tentative D call TRBD1 (5 bases). Germline loops: CDR1 MNHEY, CDR2 SVGAGI. This CDR3 is built from 14 residues. V shed 11 bases and J shed 5 bases, with 21 bases lying between them.

The J gene is TRBJ2-3, the V gene TRBV6-5; the D gene is possibly TRBD1 (6 bases). The CDR3 covers 14 residues. Trimming left V 6 bases short and J 2 bases short, with 12 bases between. The germline V gene has CDR1 MNHEY and CDR2 SVGAGI. The CDR3 sequence: CASSRDTLTDTQYF. CDR3 coding DNA: TGTGCCAGCAGCAGGGACACCCTCACAGATACGCAGTATTTT.